This T cell receptor (beta chain) was recorded in a study of shared clonotypes between healthy human individuals. Study-wide findings and caveats: A small donor pool kept down the genetic and exposure-history diversity that was represented.

Looked up from germline, CDR1 is SSHAT and CDR2 is FNYEAQ (reference sequence). The CDR3 is made up of 16 amino acids. V lost 5 bases to trimming and J lost 4 bases; unmatched junction nucleotides: 12. A CD45RA-negative memory subset and a CD45RA+ naive subset were separated from the CD4+ cells. Of note for this clone: Its antigen is not identified.

The authors ran the assay at deep level. TCRdb's table, derived via immunoSEQ multiplex PCR, lists solely in-frame clones and lacks some. The data hold more than 550,000 clones, with roughly two thirds observed a single time. This clonotype originated in a woman aged 25 to 45 in good health. The specimen sequenced was memory CD4+ T cells sorted from blood. Specified subset: CD45RA-negative fraction. The chain couples TRBV7-7 to TRBJ2-3; the match to TRBD2 covers 7 bases. The CDR3: CASSARVAGASDTQYF. CDR3 DNA sequence: TGTGCCAGCAGCGCCCGCGTCGCGGGAGCGTCAGATACGCAGTATTTT.